What follows are 32 T cell receptor beta chains derived from one specimen sequenced in a study of shared clonotypes between healthy human individuals. This table comes from immunoSEQ multiplex PCR, and its TCRdb copy is limited to in-frame clones, with some not included. The table records fewer than 700,000 clones, roughly 72% of them present only once. The sequencing input was PBMCs. The receptor set was obtained from a woman in her thirties or forties in good health. Some clones in this sample may be carry-over from other donors' samples.

This clone turned up a few times. The V gene is TRBV19, the J gene TRBJ1-4, with TRBD1 matching 7 bases. This CDR3 is built from 14 residues. Germline lookup yields CDR1 LNHDA and CDR2 SQIVND (reference sequence). The V gene end was trimmed by 5 bases and the J gene end by 8 bases; junction bases not matched to a gene: 8. CDR3 DNA: TGTGCCAGTAGTGCAGGGGGACGTAAGGAAAAACTGTTTTTT. It is translated as CASSAGGRKEKLFF.

This clone was found many times. Within the sample, other DNA sequences also encode this same CDR3. The V and J genes are TRBV9 and TRBJ2-1; 8 bases are a match to TRBD1. CDR1 is SGDLS, CDR2 YYNGEE, per germline. Trimming removed 2 bases from V and 1 base from J; junction bases left unmatched: 2. The CDR3 extends over 15 amino acids. CDR3 protein: CASSVDRGSYNEQFF. For the CDR3, the DNA is TGTGCCAGCAGCGTCGACAGGGGTTCCTACAATGAGCAGTTCTTC.

This rearrangement joins TRBV6-5 to TRBJ1-2; possible D gene TRBD1, 5 bases. The CDR3 runs to 15 residues. Germline CDR1 and CDR2: MNHEY and SVGAGI. Trimming shortened V by 7 bases and J by 7 bases, and 22 bases separated the two germline ends. The CDR3 spells CASIKTGTEGSGYTF. In DNA form, the CDR3 reads TGTGCCAGCATCAAAACCGGGACCGAGGGCTCTGGCTACACCTTC.

The gene calls are TRBV14 and TRBJ1-4, with 10 bases fitting TRBD1. The CDR3 covers 17 residues. CDR1 is SGHDN, CDR2 FVKESK, per germline. The V gene end was trimmed by 4 bases and the J gene end by 4 bases; junction bases not matched to a gene: 9. The CDR3 coding sequence is TGTGCCAGCAGCCCCCGGGACAGGGGCTACGGTAATGAAAAACTGTTTTTT. It is translated as CASSPRDRGYGNEKLFF.

The chain is built from TRBV19 and TRBJ2-6, with TRBD1 matching over 9 bases. V shed 5 bases and J 1 base; nucleotides not matched to a gene: 6. The CDR3 runs to 17 residues. Germline assignment: CDR1 LNHDA and CDR2 SQIVND (reference sequence). The CDR3 loop is CASSPGQGKSGANVLTF. DNA of the CDR3: TGTGCCAGTAGTCCCGGACAGGGGAAGTCTGGGGCCAACGTCCTGACTTTC.

V is TRBV5-1 and J is TRBJ1-2; 9 bases are a match to TRBD1. This CDR3 has 13 residues. Germline V gene lookup returns CDR1 SGHRS and CDR2 YFSETQ. Trimming cost V 6 bases and J 10 bases; bases outside gene matches: 10. The CDR3 bases are TGCGCCAGCACCCTCGGACAGGGGACACTCTACACCTTC. Its translation: CASTLGQGTLYTF.

V usage is TRBV30 and J usage is TRBJ2-5; tentatively, D is TRBD1 or TRBD2 (5 bases each). Germline values: CDR1 GTSNPN, CDR2 SVGIG (reference sequence). Trimming took off 4 bases at V and 5 bases at J, with 26 bases between the two ends. This CDR3 spans 17 amino acids. The CDR3 protein is CAWTLVRWDRVRETQYF. The CDR3 coding sequence is TGTGCCTGGACCCTAGTCAGGTGGGACCGAGTTCGGGAGACCCAGTACTTC.

The chain is built from TRBV7-9 and TRBJ1-2; D unresolved. Trimming pared 1 base from V and 7 bases from J, leaving 4 bases between. Germline values: CDR1 SEHNR, CDR2 FQNEAQ (reference sequence). CDR3 length equals 11 residues. For the CDR3, the DNA is TGTGCCAGCAGCTTAGAATTTGGCTACACCTTC. This translates into CASSLEFGYTF.

The V call is TRBV6-5, the J call TRBJ2-7, with 7 bases identical to TRBD2. Germline-derived CDR1 and CDR2 are MNHEY and SVGAGI. With V trimmed by 5 bases and J by 4 bases, 5 bases remained unmatched. The CDR3 runs to 13 residues. This CDR3 reads CASSPLGRYEQYF. The CDR3, as DNA: TGTGCCAGCAGTCCCCTCGGGAGGTACGAGCAGTACTTC.

This chain links TRBV6-1 with TRBJ2-7; 9 bases map to TRBD1. This CDR3 spans 16 amino acids. The V gene end was trimmed by 2 bases and the J gene end by 4 bases; junction bases not matched to a gene: 9. Germline V CDR1 and CDR2: MNHNS, SASEGT. The CDR3 DNA reads TGTGCCAGCAGTGAACCGGGACAGGGTTTCGCGTACGAGCAGTACTTC. It specifies CASSEPGQGFAYEQYF.

The rearrangement links TRBV28 to TRBJ2-7; D tentatively fits TRBD1 or TRBD2 (6 bases each). Per germline, CDR1 MDHEN and CDR2 SYDVKM. Deletions cut 8 bases from V and 3 bases from J, with 17 bases between. CDR3 size: 14 residues. The CDR3 DNA reads as TGTGCCAGCGGACAACGCGCGGGACACTACGAGCAGTACTTC. This gives the protein CASGQRAGHYEQYF. Full variable domain (rest looked up from reference TRBV28 and TRBJ2-7): DVKVTQSSRYLVKRTGEKVFLECVQDMDHENMFWYRQDPGLGLRLIYFSYDVKMKEKGDIPEGYSVSREKKERFSLILESASTNQTSMYLCASGQRAGHYEQYFGPGTRLTVT.

The chain joins TRBV28 to TRBJ1-5; the match to TRBD1 covers 8 bases. Losses at the gene ends were 7 bases for V and 6 bases for J; bases not matched to a gene: 8. The CDR3 is 14 amino acids. Germline V gives CDR1 MDHEN, CDR2 SYDVKM. CDR3 region: CASIPGQGGQPQHF. The CDR3 region has the DNA TGTGCCAGCATCCCAGGACAGGGCGGTCAGCCCCAGCATTTT.

The chain combines TRBV28 with TRBJ1-1; D unclear. Trimming took 6 bases from V and 1 from J, leaving 18 bases between them. Looked up from germline, CDR1 is MDHEN and CDR2 is SYDVKM. The CDR3 covers 16 residues. This CDR3 reads CASRRRWGTGNTEAFF. CDR3 in DNA: TGTGCCAGCAGGAGGAGGTGGGGAACTGGGAACACTGAAGCTTTCTTT.

This chain joins TRBV6-5 and TRBJ2-7; weak D call: TRBD1 (5 bases). Germline V lookup: CDR1 MNHEY, CDR2 SVGAGI. The germline V and J ends were trimmed by 2 bases and 7 bases, with 6 bases remaining between them. The CDR3 is made up of 11 amino acids. CDR3 protein: CASSYRGEQYF. The CDR3 nucleotides read TGTGCCAGCAGTTACAGGGGTGAGCAGTACTTC.

Of note for this clone: A far larger clone is only one base removed, so a read error is likely. This specimen includes other DNA sequences encoding the same CDR3. The V and J genes are TRBV6-1 and TRBJ2-2; D possibly corresponds to TRBD2 (5 bases). The CDR3 loop spans 15 amino acids. Germline V gene lookup returns CDR1 MNHNS and CDR2 SASEGT. V lost 1 base and J 2 bases, leaving 8 bases between the germline ends. CDR3 loop: CASSEEEGNTGELFF. Written as DNA, the CDR3 is TGTGCCAGCAGTGAAGAAGAGGGAAACACCGGGGAGCTGTTTTTT.

The chain has TRBV2 and TRBJ2-4; TRBD1 matches 8 bases. Looked up from germline, CDR1 is SNHLY and CDR2 is FYNNEI. This CDR3 spans 14 amino acids. V gave up 7 bases and J gave up 3 bases; unmatched junction bases: 5. DNA of the CDR3: TGTGCCAGCACCTCCGGGACAGGCAAAAACATTCAGTACTTC. Protein: CASTSGTGKNIQYF.

At least ten counts were recorded for this clone. The chain has TRBV5-1 and TRBJ2-7; 14 bases align to TRBD2. After removal of 4 bases from V and 2 bases from J, the junction contained 5 bases not matched to a gene. The germline V gene has CDR1 SGHRS and CDR2 YFSETQ. CDR3 size: 16 residues. Here the CDR3 reads CASSLTSGRGTYEQYF. DNA for the CDR3: TGCGCCAGCAGCCTGACTAGCGGGAGGGGAACCTACGAGCAGTACTTC.

This chain uses TRBV11-2 with TRBJ1-1; 8 bases are shared with TRBD1. The junction had 7 bases not matched to a gene; V was cut back by 1 base and J by 6 bases. Germline V CDR1 and CDR2: SGHAT, FQNNGV. The CDR3 is made up of 15 amino acids. CDR3 DNA sequence: TGTGCCAGCAGCTTAGTCAGGGGGCTGTTGGCTGAAGCTTTCTTT. Translation gives CASSLVRGLLAEAFF.

To note about this clone: Only one base separates this from a far larger clonotype, so it likely reflects a read error. The CDR3 does not end in the conserved phenylalanine or tryptophan, so this is likely a read error. The chain uses TRBV28 and TRBJ2-7; D is ambiguous. Trimming took 4 bases from V and 1 from J, leaving 8 bases between them. The V gene's germline CDR1 is MDHEN and CDR2 SYDVKM. The CDR3 runs 13 residues. In DNA form, the CDR3 reads TGTGCCAGCAGTTACCCCAATTCCTACGAGCAGTACCTC. Translation: CASSYPNSYEQYL.

V is TRBV7-6 and J is TRBJ2-3, with 9 bases fitting TRBD1. Trimming at V came to 2 bases and at J to 6 bases, leaving 15 bases not matched to a gene. CDR1 and CDR2 from the germline V gene are SGHVS and FNYEAQ. This CDR3 spans 18 amino acids. The CDR3 loop reads CASSLYSRDRDPPDTQYF. The CDR3 DNA follows: TGTGCCAGCAGCTTATACTCCCGGGACAGGGATCCACCGGATACGCAGTATTTT. Variable domain in full (rest from reference TRBV7-6 and TRBJ2-3): GAGVSQSPRYKVTKRGQDVALRCDPISGHVSLYWYRQALGQGPEFLTYFNYEAQQDKSGLPNDRFSAERPEGSISTLTIQRTEQRDSAMYRCASSLYSRDRDPPDTQYFGPGTRLTVL.

Only a few counts were recorded for this clone. The rearrangement links TRBV4-2 to TRBJ1-1; 9 positions agree with TRBD1. This CDR3 spans 14 amino acids. CDR1 is LGHNA, CDR2 YNFKEQ, per germline. After removal of 3 bases from V and 6 bases from J, the junction contained 5 bases not matched to a gene. CDR3 amino acids: CASSHNRGRSEAFF. In nucleotides, the CDR3 is TGTGCCAGCAGCCACAACAGGGGGCGGTCTGAAGCTTTCTTT.

The rearrangement joins TRBV5-4 to TRBJ2-6; D not certain. Trimming pared 4 bases from V and 4 bases from J, leaving 3 bases between. CDR1 and CDR2 (germline): SGHNT, YYREEE (reference sequence). The CDR3 covers 12 residues. The CDR3 nucleotides read TGTGCCAGCAGCCGGGGGGCCAACGTCCTGACTTTC. It encodes CASSRGANVLTF.

The chain combines TRBV10-3 with TRBJ2-6, with D possibly being TRBD1 (6 bases). The CDR3 spans 15 residues. Trimming cost V 11 bases and J 0 bases, with 14 bases left between them. Germline V gene data show CDR1 as ENHRY and CDR2 as SYGVKD. The CDR3 nucleotides read TGTGCCCTAGGGCAGGGGACCTCTGGGGCCAACGTCCTGACTTTC. This translates into CALGQGTSGANVLTF.

The rearrangement uses TRBV6-1 and TRBJ1-4, with a weak D call TRBD1 (6 bases). Germline CDR1 reads MNHNS; CDR2 reads SASEGT. V gave up 6 bases and J gave up 8 bases, with 16 bases separating them. The CDR3 runs 14 residues. CDR3 DNA sequence: TGTGCCAGCAGGAAATACAGGGACGGCGAAAAACTGTTTTTT. It specifies CASRKYRDGEKLFF.

The J gene is TRBJ1-1, the V gene TRBV7-3; tentative D call: TRBD1 (6 bases). Trimming shortened V by 5 bases and J by 1 base, and 11 bases separated the two germline ends. The CDR3 length is 14 residues. In germline, CDR1 is SGHTA, CDR2 FQGTGA. The CDR3 loop is CASSGTTGNTEAFF. The CDR3 region has the DNA TGTGCCAGCAGCGGTACGACAGGGAACACTGAAGCTTTCTTT.

The V gene is TRBV19, the J gene TRBJ1-1, with 7 bases that match TRBD1. CDR1 and CDR2 from the germline V gene are LNHDA and SQIVND (reference sequence). The CDR3 runs to 13 residues. The V and J ends lost 3 bases and 9 bases, in that order; junction bases with no gene match: 7. As DNA, the CDR3 is TGTGCCAGTAGTATCGGCAGGGGGATAAAAGCTTTCTTT. Its protein product is CASSIGRGIKAFF.

The J gene is TRBJ2-1, the V gene TRBV10-2; TRBD2 aligns across 13 bases. The CDR3 has 17 amino acids. In germline, CDR1 is WSHSY, CDR2 SAAADI. The V and J ends lost 8 bases and 0 bases, in that order; junction bases with no gene match: 7. CDR3 in DNA: TGCGCCAGCCGCGGGACTAGCGGGAAGAGCTCCTACAATGAGCAGTTCTTC. As protein: CASRGTSGKSSYNEQFF.

This clone was seen only once. The V and J genes are TRBV6-1 and TRBJ2-5, with D possibly matching TRBD2 (7 bases). The DNA end is a closer match to TRBJ2-7, so the J assignment may be wrong. The CDR3 covers 15 residues. Germline loops: CDR1 MNHNS, CDR2 SASEGT. The CDR3 DNA reads TGTGCCAGCAGGGGGGGGGCGAGGAGATCCTACGAGCAGTACTTC. Protein product: CASRGGARRSYEQYF.

The chain links TRBV18 to TRBJ1-1, with D possibly matching TRBD1 (6 bases). The length of the CDR3 is 16 residues. V was trimmed by 1 base and J by 0 bases, leaving 12 bases between them. Germline lookup yields CDR1 KGHSH and CDR2 LQKENI. The chain's CDR3 is CASSPRDRTMNTEAFF. CDR3 coding DNA: TGTGCCAGCTCACCACGAGACAGGACCATGAACACTGAAGCTTTCTTT.

The CDR3 bases are TGCAGCGTTGGGACGCCGAACACCGGGGAGCTGTTTTTT. This sequence encodes CSVGTPNTGELFF. The chain combines TRBV29-1 with TRBJ2-2; D unresolved. Trimming shortened V by 4 bases and J by 0 bases, and 6 bases separated the two germline ends. The CDR3 is made up of 13 amino acids. The germline CDR1 and CDR2 sequences are SQVTM and ANQGSEA.

This clone was recorded a few times. This chain connects TRBV14 to TRBJ2-1; unclear D gene. The V end was cut by 3 bases, the J end by 8 bases, with 11 bases between. CDR1 and CDR2 from the germline V gene are SGHDN and FVKESK. There are 13 residues in the CDR3. CDR3 bases: TGTGCCAGCAGCCAGTTGTCGATCGATGAGCAGTTCTTC. Encoded protein: CASSQLSIDEQFF.

In regard to this clone: One end of the junction fails to match germline, which may point to a read error. The CDR3 nucleotides are TGCGTCAGCAGCTTTACAGGGACAGATACGCAGTATTTT. This translates into CVSSFTGTDTQYF. The J gene is TRBJ2-3, the V gene TRBV5-1, with D perhaps TRBD1 (6 bases). Germline V lookup: CDR1 SGHRS, CDR2 YFSETQ. The CDR3 sequence is 13 residues long.